This is a list of T cell receptor beta chains from one sample in a study of cytomegalovirus exposure and HLA in healthy donors. Only in-frame clones appear in the TCRdb table, and some are missing; sequencing was by immunoSEQ multiplex PCR. The profile covers about 99,000 clones, with 60% to 85% appearing a single time and about 5.4% taken by the ten largest. The sample comprised PBMCs. The receptors here all came from a woman aged 18-29 years in good health and CMV-seropositive. Each CDR3 is given with its conserved first and last residue. The order of the fields is V gene, D gene, clone size, J gene, CDR3 DNA, CDR3 protein. A D gene is named only where the DNA matches it firmly. Clone size is given for some rows only: seen once, a few or many times, or a class if the clone is expanded.

v_gene: TRBV5-1
d_gene: TRBD1
abundance: few
j_gene: TRBJ2-2
CDR3nt: TGCGCCAGCACTGAGGGACAGCACGCCGGGGAGCTGTTTTTT
CDR3aa: CASTEGQHAGELFF

v_gene: TRBV9
d_gene: TRBD1
abundance: few
j_gene: TRBJ1-6
CDR3nt: TGTGCCAGCAGCGTAGGACCTGACAGGGCTTCACCCCTCCACTTT
CDR3aa: CASSVGPDRASPLHF

v_gene: TRBV7-9
d_gene: -
abundance: once
j_gene: TRBJ2-1
CDR3nt: TGTGCCAGCAGCTTAGGGCTTGGAGGTTTGCAGTTCTTC
CDR3aa: CASSLGLGGLQFF

v_gene: TRBV2
d_gene: TRBD2
abundance: -
j_gene: TRBJ2-2
CDR3nt: TGTGCCAGCAGGCCCCTAGCGGGAGGCTTCGGGGAGCTGTTTTTT
CDR3aa: CASRPLAGGFGELFF

v_gene: TRBV5-1
d_gene: -
abundance: -
j_gene: TRBJ1-5
CDR3nt: TGCGCCAGCAGCCCTAGACCGGTAGATAGCAATCAGCCCCAGCATTTT
CDR3aa: CASSPRPVDSNQPQHF

v_gene: TRBV18
d_gene: -
abundance: few
j_gene: TRBJ2-5
CDR3nt: TGTGCCAGCTCACCTAGAAATACAGGGGAGACCCAGTACTTC
CDR3aa: CASSPRNTGETQYF

v_gene: TRBV25-1
d_gene: TRBD1
abundance: -
j_gene: TRBJ1-6
CDR3nt: TGTGCCAGCAGTGGACAGGGGTATCAACCCCTCCACTTT
CDR3aa: CASSGQGYQPLHF

v_gene: TRBV7-9
d_gene: -
abundance: few
j_gene: TRBJ2-5
CDR3nt: TGTGCCAGCAGCTTTGGGTCACAGGGTAAGGAGACCCAGTACTTC
CDR3aa: CASSFGSQGKETQYF

v_gene: TRBV20-1
d_gene: TRBD1
abundance: -
j_gene: TRBJ2-7
CDR3nt: TGCAGTGCTGGGACAGCCTACGAGCAGTACTTC
CDR3aa: CSAGTAYEQYF

v_gene: TRBV7-3
d_gene: -
abundance: -
j_gene: TRBJ2-3
CDR3nt: TGTGCCAGCAGCTTCGGTGCTGGTACAGATACGCAGTATTTT
CDR3aa: CASSFGAGTDTQYF

v_gene: TRBV5-1
d_gene: TRBD2
abundance: -
j_gene: TRBJ2-7
CDR3nt: TGCGCCAGCAGCTTGGCCACCGGGGGGGAGCAGTACTTC
CDR3aa: CASSLATGGEQYF

v_gene: TRBV29-1
d_gene: TRBD2
abundance: once
j_gene: TRBJ2-7
CDR3nt: TGCAGCGTAGCTTCGACTAGCGGGATTGCGGTGCAGTACTTC
CDR3aa: CSVASTSGIAVQYF

v_gene: TRBV6-1
d_gene: TRBD1
abundance: once
j_gene: TRBJ2-1
CDR3nt: TGTGCCAGCAGTGGACAGGGGTTGGACAATGAGCAGTTCTTC
CDR3aa: CASSGQGLDNEQFF

v_gene: TRBV10-3
d_gene: -
abundance: -
j_gene: TRBJ1-4
CDR3nt: TGTGCCATCAGTGATAGCATTAATGAAAAACTGTTTTTT
CDR3aa: CAISDSINEKLFF

v_gene: TRBV9
d_gene: TRBD2
abundance: few
j_gene: TRBJ2-3
CDR3nt: TGTGCCAGCAGCGTACTAACTAGCGTCACAGATACGCAGTATTTT
CDR3aa: CASSVLTSVTDTQYF

v_gene: TRBV5-4
d_gene: -
abundance: -
j_gene: TRBJ2-6
CDR3nt: TGTGCCAGCAGCCAAGGAGGCTCTGGGGCCAACGTCCTGACTTTC
CDR3aa: CASSQGGSGANVLTF

v_gene: TRBV5-4
d_gene: TRBD1
abundance: -
j_gene: TRBJ2-1
CDR3nt: TGTGCCAGCAGCTTACGGGACAGAGTGTACAATGAGCAGTTCTTC
CDR3aa: CASSLRDRVYNEQFF

v_gene: TRBV19
d_gene: TRBD2
abundance: -
j_gene: TRBJ2-3
CDR3nt: TGTGCCAGTACCCCAAAGGTCGGCGGGAGGGCCGGGGATACGCAGTATTTT
CDR3aa: CASTPKVGGRAGDTQYF

v_gene: TRBV5-8
d_gene: -
abundance: once
j_gene: TRBJ2-7
CDR3nt: TGTGCCAGCAGCCTCGGACAGTTCTACGAGCAGTACTTC
CDR3aa: CASSLGQFYEQYF

v_gene: TRBV7-9
d_gene: TRBD2
abundance: few
j_gene: TRBJ2-7
CDR3nt: TGTGCCAGCAGCTTAGACGGGAGGGACTACGAGCAGTACTTC
CDR3aa: CASSLDGRDYEQYF

v_gene: TRBV7-6
d_gene: -
abundance: -
j_gene: TRBJ2-1
CDR3nt: TGTGCCAGCAGTACTTTGGAGTACAATGAGCAGTTCTTC
CDR3aa: CASSTLEYNEQFF

v_gene: TRBV5-5
d_gene: -
abundance: -
j_gene: TRBJ2-7
CDR3nt: TGTGCCAGCAGCTTGGACGTGGGAGGACACGAGCAGTACTTC
CDR3aa: CASSLDVGGHEQYF

v_gene: TRBV4-2
d_gene: TRBD1
abundance: -
j_gene: TRBJ1-6
CDR3nt: TGTGCCAGCAGCCACATCCCGGGACAGGGTATTAATTCACCCCTCCACTTT
CDR3aa: CASSHIPGQGINSPLHF

v_gene: TRBV13
d_gene: -
abundance: -
j_gene: TRBJ2-1
CDR3nt: TGTGCCAGCAGCACCCGAGCGGAAGCCTCCTACAATGAGCAGTTCTTC
CDR3aa: CASSTRAEASYNEQFF

v_gene: TRBV6-1
d_gene: TRBD1
abundance: -
j_gene: TRBJ2-5
CDR3nt: TGTGCCAGCAGTGTGATGCCACAGGGGAGCCAAGAGACCCAGTACTTC
CDR3aa: CASSVMPQGSQETQYF

v_gene: TRBV7-9
d_gene: TRBD2
abundance: few
j_gene: TRBJ2-3
CDR3nt: TGTGCCAGCAGTCGACTAGCGGGAGGGTTGGAAGATACGCAGTATTTT
CDR3aa: CASSRLAGGLEDTQYF

v_gene: TRBV5-4
d_gene: -
abundance: -
j_gene: TRBJ2-3
CDR3nt: TGTGCCAGCAAGGCGGGAAGCTCAGATACGCAGTATTTT
CDR3aa: CASKAGSSDTQYF

v_gene: TRBV6-1
d_gene: TRBD2
abundance: few
j_gene: TRBJ2-7
CDR3nt: TGTGCCAGCAGTGACAAGCGGGGGGGTTTCAACGAGCAGTACTTC
CDR3aa: CASSDKRGGFNEQYF

v_gene: TRBV29-1
d_gene: TRBD1
abundance: -
j_gene: TRBJ2-1
CDR3nt: TGCAGCGTTGAGAGGGACAGGGTACGGGAGCAGTTCTTC
CDR3aa: CSVERDRVREQFF

v_gene: TRBV4-1
d_gene: -
abundance: -
j_gene: TRBJ2-5
CDR3nt: TGCGCCAGCAGCTATCGACAGGCCCCAGGGGAGACCCAGTACTTC
CDR3aa: CASSYRQAPGETQYF

v_gene: TRBV6-6
d_gene: -
abundance: -
j_gene: TRBJ1-3
CDR3nt: TGTGCCAGCAGTTACTCGAGTTCGGGCAGGGGATACACCATATATTTT
CDR3aa: CASSYSSSGRGYTIYF

v_gene: TRBV30
d_gene: -
abundance: -
j_gene: TRBJ2-6
CDR3nt: TGTGCCTGGAACAGGGCTGGGGCCAACGTCCTGACTTTC
CDR3aa: CAWNRAGANVLTF

v_gene: TRBV7-6
d_gene: TRBD2
abundance: -
j_gene: TRBJ2-2
CDR3nt: TGTGCCAGCAGCTTAGCCTCGGCGACTAGCGGGTATACCGGGGAGCTGTTTTTT
CDR3aa: CASSLASATSGYTGELFF

v_gene: TRBV2
d_gene: TRBD1
abundance: -
j_gene: TRBJ1-1
CDR3nt: TGTGCCATCCATGAGCTGACAGGGAGCACCGAAGCTTTCTTT
CDR3aa: CAIHELTGSTEAFF

v_gene: TRBV28
d_gene: -
abundance: -
j_gene: TRBJ2-1
CDR3nt: TGTGCCAGCACTCTTGGGGGCGATGAGCAGTTCTTC
CDR3aa: CASTLGGDEQFF

v_gene: TRBV19
d_gene: -
abundance: -
j_gene: TRBJ2-1
CDR3nt: TGTGCCAGTAGTATTTATCAGGGTACCTCCTACAATGAGCAGTTCTTC
CDR3aa: CASSIYQGTSYNEQFF

v_gene: TRBV28
d_gene: -
abundance: -
j_gene: TRBJ1-1
CDR3nt: TGTGCCAGCACCCTTATGGGAGGGCGCACTGAAGCTTTCTTT
CDR3aa: CASTLMGGRTEAFF

v_gene: TRBV6-5
d_gene: TRBD1
abundance: -
j_gene: TRBJ2-5
CDR3nt: TGTGCCAGCAGTGAACAGGGGTGGGGGGAGACCCAGTACTTC
CDR3aa: CASSEQGWGETQYF

v_gene: TRBV27
d_gene: TRBD1
abundance: -
j_gene: TRBJ1-5
CDR3nt: TGTGCCAGCAGGACAGGGGGTCAGCCCCAGCATTTT
CDR3aa: CASRTGGQPQHF

v_gene: TRBV19
d_gene: -
abundance: few
j_gene: TRBJ1-2
CDR3nt: TGTGCCAGTAGTGACCCTGGGGGCAAAGGCCCTGGCTACACCTTC
CDR3aa: CASSDPGGKGPGYTF

v_gene: TRBV9
d_gene: -
abundance: -
j_gene: TRBJ2-7
CDR3nt: TGTGCCAGCAGCGTAGGGGGCGGGGATCACTACGAGCAGTACTTC
CDR3aa: CASSVGGGDHYEQYF

v_gene: TRBV30
d_gene: TRBD2
abundance: -
j_gene: TRBJ2-7
CDR3nt: TGTGCCTGGAGTGGGACTAGCGGGAGTTCGAGGCAGTGCTTC
CDR3aa: CAWSGTSGSSRQCF

v_gene: TRBV6-5
d_gene: TRBD1
abundance: -
j_gene: TRBJ2-2
CDR3nt: TGTGCCAGCAGTTACTTCCGGGACAGGGGCCTTAGGGAGCTGTTTTTT
CDR3aa: CASSYFRDRGLRELFF

v_gene: TRBV19
d_gene: TRBD1
abundance: once
j_gene: TRBJ1-6
CDR3nt: TGTGCCAGTAGCTCCAACAAGGGACAGGGGATCTCACCCCTCCACTTT
CDR3aa: CASSSNKGQGISPLHF

v_gene: TRBV30
d_gene: TRBD2
abundance: -
j_gene: TRBJ2-1
CDR3nt: TGTGCCTGTTCCTCCGGGACTAGTGCGTATGAGCAGTTCTTC
CDR3aa: CACSSGTSAYEQFF

v_gene: TRBV10-3
d_gene: -
abundance: -
j_gene: TRBJ2-2
CDR3nt: TGTGCCATCAGTGAGGATTTGGGAGTTGGTGGGGAGCTGTTTTTT
CDR3aa: CAISEDLGVGGELFF

v_gene: TRBV15
d_gene: TRBD2
abundance: -
j_gene: TRBJ2-5
CDR3nt: TGTGCCACCAGCAAAGTAGCGGGAGAGAAGACCCAGTACTTC
CDR3aa: CATSKVAGEKTQYF

v_gene: TRBV7-6
d_gene: TRBD2
abundance: -
j_gene: TRBJ2-1
CDR3nt: TGTGCCAGCAGCTTCTTCGATAGCGGGGGGACCTACAATGAGCAGTTCTTC
CDR3aa: CASSFFDSGGTYNEQFF

v_gene: TRBV9
d_gene: TRBD1
abundance: -
j_gene: TRBJ1-1
CDR3nt: TGTGCCAGCAGCACAACCGGGGTTGAGGGGGCCCTAGGGACTGAAGCTTTCTTT
CDR3aa: CASSTTGVEGALGTEAFF

v_gene: TRBV11-3
d_gene: TRBD2
abundance: -
j_gene: TRBJ2-7
CDR3nt: TGTGCCAGCAGCCCGCGACTAGCGGGCGACACCGAGGTCTACGAGCAGTACTTC
CDR3aa: CASSPRLAGDTEVYEQYF

v_gene: TRBV2
d_gene: TRBD2
abundance: few
j_gene: TRBJ2-2
CDR3nt: TGTGCCAGCAGCGTACTAGCGGGAGCCGTCGGGGAGCTGTTTTTT
CDR3aa: CASSVLAGAVGELFF